This passage covers 5 T cell receptor beta chains from one sample sequenced in a study of blood T cell repertoires in COVID-19. TCRdb's table, derived via immunoSEQ multiplex PCR, lists solely in-frame clones and lacks some. The table records 150,000 to 200,000 clones, around nine tenths of them present only once. The specimen was peripheral blood. The receptors originated from a man aged 55 to 69 with COVID-19, enrolled during active disease.

The rearrangement links TRBV7-8 to TRBJ2-6, with TRBD1 matching 8 bases. V lost 2 bases and J lost 3; bases outside the gene matches: 6. Germline CDR1 and CDR2: SGHVS and FQNEAQ. The CDR3 loop spans 17 amino acids. The CDR3 loop reads CASSLQGAALGANVLTF. The DNA of the CDR3 is TGTGCCAGCAGCTTACAGGGGGCCGCACTTGGGGCCAACGTCCTGACTTTC.

This chain connects TRBV6-2 or TRBV6-3 to TRBJ1-5; no reliable D call. V was clipped by 8 bases and J by 5 bases, with 19 bases between them. Germline V lookup: CDR1 MNHEY, CDR2 SVGEGT. The CDR3 sequence is 15 residues long. The CDR3 spells CASRPLDPRYQPQHF. The DNA of the CDR3 is TGTGCCAGCCGCCCTCTAGACCCGCGATATCAGCCCCAGCATTTT.

The chain links TRBV7-2 to TRBJ1-3, with D hard to call. The CDR3 runs to 14 residues. The ends were cut back, 5 bases at V and 2 bases at J, with 10 bases in the middle. The germline CDR1 and CDR2 sequences are SGHTA and FQGNSA. The CDR3 DNA sequence: TGTGCCAGCAGCCCTGGCTTAACTGGAAACACCATATATTTT. Its translation is CASSPGLTGNTIYF.

The V and J genes are TRBV19 and TRBJ2-1; D is possibly TRBD1 (6 bases). Trimming removed 5 bases at V and 6 bases at J, with 14 bases between. The CDR3 runs to 14 residues. Germline assignment: CDR1 LNHDA and CDR2 SQIVND (reference sequence). For the CDR3, the DNA is TGTGCCAGTAGTCTACGGACAGAACGCAATGAGCAGTTCTTC. This sequence encodes CASSLRTERNEQFF. Based on the CDR3 plus reference TRBV19 and TRBJ2-1, the full variable domain is DGGITQSPKYLFRKEGQNVTLSCEQNLNHDAMYWYRQDPGQGLRLIYYSQIVNDFQKGDIAEGYSVSREKKESFPLTVTSAQKNPTAFYLCASSLRTERNEQFFGPGTRLTVL.

The V gene is TRBV4-1, the J gene TRBJ1-1; TRBD1 matches 8 bases. V trimming: 0 bases; J trimming: 4 bases; junction bases outside the gene matches: 7. Germline V lookup: CDR1 MGHRA, CDR2 YSYEKL. The CDR3 has 16 amino acids. In DNA, the CDR3 is TGCGCCAGCAGCCAAGAACCCGGACAGGGAACCACTGAAGCTTTCTTT. This encodes CASSQEPGQGTTEAFF.